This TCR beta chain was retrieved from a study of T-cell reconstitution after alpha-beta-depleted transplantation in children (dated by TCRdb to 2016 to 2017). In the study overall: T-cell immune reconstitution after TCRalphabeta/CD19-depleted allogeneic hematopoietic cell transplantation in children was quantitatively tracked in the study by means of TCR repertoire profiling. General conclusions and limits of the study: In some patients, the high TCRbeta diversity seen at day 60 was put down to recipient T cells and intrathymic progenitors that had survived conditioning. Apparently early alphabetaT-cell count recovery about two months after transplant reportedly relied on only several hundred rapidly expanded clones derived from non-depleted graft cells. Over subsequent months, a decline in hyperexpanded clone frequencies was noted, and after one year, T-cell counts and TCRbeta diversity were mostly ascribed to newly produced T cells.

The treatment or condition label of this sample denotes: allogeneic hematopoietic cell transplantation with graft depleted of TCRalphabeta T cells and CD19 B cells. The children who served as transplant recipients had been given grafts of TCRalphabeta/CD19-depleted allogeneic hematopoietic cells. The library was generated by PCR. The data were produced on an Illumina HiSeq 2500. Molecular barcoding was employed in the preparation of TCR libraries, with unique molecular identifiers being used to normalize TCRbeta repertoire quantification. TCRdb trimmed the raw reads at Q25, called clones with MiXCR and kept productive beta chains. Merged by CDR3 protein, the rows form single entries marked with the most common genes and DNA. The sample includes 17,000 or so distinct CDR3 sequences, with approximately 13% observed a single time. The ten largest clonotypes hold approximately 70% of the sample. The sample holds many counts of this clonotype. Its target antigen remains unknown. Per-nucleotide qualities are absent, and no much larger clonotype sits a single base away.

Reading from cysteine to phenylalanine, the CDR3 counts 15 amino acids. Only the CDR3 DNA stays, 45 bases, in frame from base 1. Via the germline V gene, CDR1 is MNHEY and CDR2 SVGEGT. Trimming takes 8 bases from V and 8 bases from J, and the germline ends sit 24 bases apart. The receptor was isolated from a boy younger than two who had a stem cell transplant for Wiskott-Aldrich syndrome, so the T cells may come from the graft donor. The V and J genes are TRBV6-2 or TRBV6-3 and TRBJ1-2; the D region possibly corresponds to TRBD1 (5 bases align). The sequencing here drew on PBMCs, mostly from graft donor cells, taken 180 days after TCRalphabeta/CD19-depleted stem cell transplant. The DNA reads TGTGCCAGCGTTACCCCGAGGACACCTGCGGAAGGCTACACCTTC. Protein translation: CASVTPRTPAEGYTF.